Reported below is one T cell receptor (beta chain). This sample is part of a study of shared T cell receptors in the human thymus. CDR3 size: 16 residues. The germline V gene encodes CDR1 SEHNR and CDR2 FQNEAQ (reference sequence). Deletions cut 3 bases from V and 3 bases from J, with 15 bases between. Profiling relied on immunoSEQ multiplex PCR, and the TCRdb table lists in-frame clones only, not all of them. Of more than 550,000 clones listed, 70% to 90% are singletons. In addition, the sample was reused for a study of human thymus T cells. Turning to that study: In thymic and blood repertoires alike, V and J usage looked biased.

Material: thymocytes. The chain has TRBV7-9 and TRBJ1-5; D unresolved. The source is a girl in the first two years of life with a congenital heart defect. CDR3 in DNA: TGTGCCAGCAGCTTGTCCTTGGGCAGCCCCAATCAGCCCCAGCATTTT. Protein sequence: CASSLSLGSPNQPQHF.